The 14 T cell receptor beta chains listed next were all sequenced from one sample in a study of blood T cells in healthy people across ages. PCR was performed a second time for about 6 to 12 cycles using a sample-barcoded 5' primer and a J-beta primer mix. TCRdb processed the 5' RACE reads anew with MiXCR; each CDR3 protein has one entry. The sample yields some 760,000 distinct CDR3 sequences, approximately 25% seen once. This sample also appeared in a second study, on T cells of mothers and their children.

Source material: blood. Receptors originate from a boy between 10 and 17 years old in good health.

J is TRBJ2-3 and V is TRBV4-3, with 10 bases aligning to TRBD2. The CDR3 is 16 amino acids. J lost 3 bases, V lost 3 bases, and 6 bases had no gene match. The germline V gene encodes CDR1 LGHNA and CDR2 YSLEER. The CDR3 nucleotides are TGCGCCAGCAGCCATTCGGGGACTAGCGTAACAGATACGCAGTATTTT. Translation: CASSHSGTSVTDTQYF.

This clonotype has just a few counts. The J gene is TRBJ2-2, the V gene TRBV29-1; D possibly corresponds to TRBD1 (5 bases). Between the trimmed V and J ends, which lost 5 bases and 0 bases, there was a span of 13 bases. The germline V gene has CDR1 SQVTM and CDR2 ANQGSEA. The CDR3 has 15 amino acids. CDR3 region: CSVFLAGPNTGELFF. The DNA for the CDR3 is TGCAGCGTTTTCTTGGCAGGGCCGAACACCGGGGAGCTGTTTTTT.

CDR3 nucleotides: TGTGCCAGCAGCCTAAACCCTAGGGCGGCTGGAAACACCATATATTTT. This gives the protein CASSLNPRAAGNTIYF. The V and J genes are TRBV3-1 and TRBJ1-3; D gene uncertain. Per germline, CDR1 LGHDT and CDR2 YNNKEL (reference sequence). CDR3 length equals 16 residues. Trimming cost V 4 bases and J 2 bases, with 15 bases left between them.

This clonotype was seen more than once but under ten times. The chain carries TRBV20-1 and TRBJ2-5; the D gene is possibly TRBD1 (6 bases). The tail of the sequence fits TRBJ2-1 better, so the J call may be wrong. Germline V CDR1 and CDR2: DFQATT, SNEGSKA (reference sequence). The CDR3 is made up of 14 amino acids. CDR3 residues: CSARKTGVVYEQFF. The CDR3 DNA reads as TGCAGTGCTAGAAAGACAGGCGTCGTCTATGAGCAGTTCTTC.

This clonotype was seen only a few times. V is TRBV25-1 and J is TRBJ1-2; D remains ambiguous. V was pared by 0 bases and J by 7 bases, with 12 bases between. Germline CDR1 MGHDK, CDR2 SYGVNS. The CDR3 is 14 amino acids. Here the CDR3 reads CASSEYAPRSGYTF. The DNA of the CDR3 is TGTGCCAGCAGTGAATATGCCCCCCGTTCTGGCTACACCTTC.

This clonotype was detected a few times. The V call is TRBV19, the J call TRBJ2-3; D remains ambiguous. The V end was cut by 3 bases, the J end by 0 bases, with 7 bases between. CDR3 length equals 14 residues. Per germline, CDR1 LNHDA and CDR2 SQIVND (reference sequence). DNA for the CDR3: TGTGCCAGTAGTATTAAGGGAAGCACAGATACGCAGTATTTT. Its translation is CASSIKGSTDTQYF.

CDR3 in DNA: TGTGCCAGCTCACGTGCAGAGATAGAGCAAGAGACCCAGTACTTC. It specifies CASSRAEIEQETQYF. V usage is TRBV18 and J usage is TRBJ2-5, with unresolved D. Trimming shortened V by 4 bases and J by 2 bases, and 14 bases separated the two germline ends. The CDR3 is 15 amino acids. Looked up from germline, CDR1 is KGHSH and CDR2 is LQKENI.

The gene calls are TRBV5-1 and TRBJ2-7, with D maybe TRBD1 (6 bases). The CDR3 runs 17 residues. The V and J ends lost 0 bases and 3 bases respectively, with 19 bases between them. The germline CDR1 and CDR2 sequences are SGHRS and YFSETQ. CDR3 loop: CASSLGPGLQGIYEQYF. The CDR3, as DNA: TGCGCCAGCAGCTTGGGACCAGGCCTCCAGGGGATCTACGAGCAGTACTTC.

This clonotype was observed at least ten times. The rearrangement links TRBV18 to TRBJ2-5; D is ambiguous. CDR1 and CDR2 (germline): KGHSH, LQKENI. The V end lost 0 bases, the J end lost 2 bases, and 7 bases lay between the germline ends. The CDR3 is 14 amino acids. This CDR3 reads CASSPPRPQETQYF. The CDR3 region has the DNA TGTGCCAGCTCACCACCCCGCCCTCAAGAGACCCAGTACTTC.

Only a few counts were recorded for this clonotype. The rearrangement links TRBV15 to TRBJ2-1; D not certain. CDR1 and CDR2 (germline): LNHNV, YYDKDF (reference sequence). The CDR3 sequence is 15 residues long. Trimming cost V 0 bases and J 1 base, with 7 bases left between them. Written as DNA, the CDR3 is TGTGCCACCAGCAGAGATACCCCATCCTACAATGAGCAGTTCTTC. This translates into CATSRDTPSYNEQFF.

This clonotype has just a few counts. The chain recombines TRBV24-1 with TRBJ2-6; D is possibly TRBD2 (5 bases). The V gene lost 3 bases and the J gene lost 13 bases, with 12 bases spanning the gap. CDR1 KGHDR and CDR2 SFDVKD come from the germline V gene. The CDR3 has 13 amino acids. CDR3 loop: CATSDSPSQVLTF. CDR3 nucleotides: TGTGCCACCAGTGATAGCCCTAGCCAGGTCCTGACTTTC.

V is TRBV14 and J is TRBJ2-1; TRBD2 aligns across 10 bases. V was pared by 1 base and J by 0 bases, with 15 bases of the junction left unmatched. Germline V gives CDR1 SGHDN, CDR2 FVKESK. The CDR3 loop spans 21 amino acids. CDR3: CASSQVWTGLAEFSSYNEQFF. The CDR3 bases are TGTGCCAGCAGCCAAGTTTGGACCGGACTAGCGGAATTTAGCTCCTACAATGAGCAGTTCTTC.

This rearrangement joins TRBV12-3 or TRBV12-4 to TRBJ2-1; D call uncertain. The CDR3 is made up of 13 amino acids. Trimming left V 1 base short and J 5 bases short, with 6 bases between. CDR3 sequence (DNA): TGTGCCAGCAGTTTAGGTTGGAACAATGAGCAGTTCTTC. Residues: CASSLGWNNEQFF.

This clonotype has only a few counts. V usage is TRBV3-1 and J usage is TRBJ2-5; D is uncertain. The CDR3 has 13 amino acids. The V gene lost 0 bases and the J gene lost 5 bases, with 7 bases spanning the gap. Germline V CDR1 and CDR2: LGHDT, YNNKEL (reference sequence). CDR3 nucleotide sequence: TGTGCCAGCAGCCAAGACCCGGATGAGACCCAGTACTTC. Amino acids: CASSQDPDETQYF.